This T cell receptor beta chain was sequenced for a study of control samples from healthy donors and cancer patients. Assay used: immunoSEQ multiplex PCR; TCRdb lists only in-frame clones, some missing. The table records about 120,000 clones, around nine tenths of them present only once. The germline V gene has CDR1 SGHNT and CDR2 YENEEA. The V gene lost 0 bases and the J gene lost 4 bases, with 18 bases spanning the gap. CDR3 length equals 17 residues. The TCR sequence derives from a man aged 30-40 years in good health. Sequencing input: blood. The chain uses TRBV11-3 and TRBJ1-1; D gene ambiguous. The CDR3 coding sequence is TGTGCCAGCAGCTTAGAAGAACGGGTGGTGGGTCTCACTGAAGCTTTCTTT. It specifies CASSLEERVVGLTEAFF.